Shown below are 28 T cell receptor beta chains from a single sample sequenced in a study of PD-1 blockade in classical Hodgkin lymphoma. Time point reported: cycle 4 day 1 (C4D1), after around six weeks of nivolumab. Brentuximab vedotin exposure varied, and every patient relapsed after autologous stem cell transplantation. The repertoire was sequenced with immunoSEQ multiplex PCR; TCRdb's copy has only in-frame clones and lacks some. The sample has 15,000 to 20,000 clones, about 77% seen once; the top ten hold 20% to 25%. This sample comprised peripheral blood mononuclear cells (PBMCs), obtained before the fourth cycle of nivolumab. The receptor source for this set is a human donor with classical Hodgkin lymphoma.

J is TRBJ2-7 and V is TRBV19; tentative D call: TRBD1 (6 bases). CDR3 size: 13 residues. Germline-derived CDR1 and CDR2 are LNHDA and SQIVND (reference sequence). V lost 3 bases and J 6 bases, leaving 12 bases between the germline ends. As DNA, the CDR3 is TGTGCCAGTAGTATCTTACAGGGCTCCGAGCAGTACTTC. It translates to CASSILQGSEQYF. The whole variable domain, remainder taken from reference TRBV19 and TRBJ2-7, is DGGITQSPKYLFRKEGQNVTLSCEQNLNHDAMYWYRQDPGQGLRLIYYSQIVNDFQKGDIAEGYSVSREKKESFPLTVTSAQKNPTAFYLCASSILQGSEQYFGPGTRLTVT.

This clone qualifies as large. The chain recombines TRBV5-4 with TRBJ2-1; TRBD2 aligns across 8 bases. Germline V gene data show CDR1 as SGHNT and CDR2 as YYREEE (reference sequence). With V trimmed by 0 bases and J by 5 bases, 4 bases remained unmatched. The length of the CDR3 is 15 residues. CDR3 amino acids: CASSLVAGYNNEQFF. CDR3 DNA sequence: TGTGCCAGCAGCTTGGTAGCGGGGTACAACAATGAGCAGTTCTTC.

This clone appeared a single time. V and J are TRBV5-1 and TRBJ1-2; 11 nucleotides match TRBD1. The CDR3 runs to 19 residues. Germline CDR1 reads SGHRS; CDR2 reads YFSETQ. Losses at the gene ends were 6 bases for V and 0 bases for J; bases not matched to a gene: 16. CDR3 sequence (DNA): TGCGCCAGCACCCCGGGGACAGGGGGACCGGGGGGAGCTAACTATGGCTACACCTTC. Amino acid sequence: CASTPGTGGPGGANYGYTF.

Concerning this clone: One junction end disagrees with the germline gene, perhaps due to a read error. V is TRBV19 and J is TRBJ2-2; TRBD1 or TRBD2 may be the D gene (6 bases each). CDR1 is LNHDA and CDR2 is SQIVND in the germline V gene (reference sequence). The CDR3 loop spans 16 amino acids. The CDR3 region is CASSRGVTGYTGELFF. CDR3 coding DNA: TGTGCCAGCAGTAGGGGGGTCACAGGGTACACCGGGGAGCTGTTTTTT.

With respect to this clone: This may come from a read error, since a much larger clone is one base off. Different DNA sequences within this sample yield the same CDR3. The chain couples TRBV29-1 to TRBJ1-1; no firm D call. This CDR3 comprises 10 residues. V shed 4 bases and J shed 2 bases, with 2 bases lying between them. Looked up from germline, CDR1 is SQVTM and CDR2 is ANQGSEA. The CDR3 region has the DNA TGCAGCGTTGCAAACACTGAAGCTTTCTTT. Its protein product is CSVANTEAFF.

This chain joins TRBV5-4 and TRBJ2-2, with TRBD1 identical over 9 bases. Germline CDR1 and CDR2: SGHNT and YYREEE (reference sequence). Unmatched junction bases numbered 8, after V lost 4 bases and J lost 7 bases. The CDR3 is made up of 15 amino acids. CDR3 sequence reads: CASSARDRAGGELFF. The CDR3, as DNA: TGTGCCAGCAGCGCCCGGGACAGGGCGGGCGGGGAGCTGTTTTTT. The whole variable domain, filled in from reference TRBV5-4 and TRBJ2-2, reads ETGVTQSPTHLIKTRGQQVTLRCSSQSGHNTVSWYQQALGQGPQFIFQYYREEENGRGNFPPRFSGLQFPNYSSELNVNALELDDSALYLCASSARDRAGGELFFGEGSRLTVL.

V gene TRBV6-6 combines with J gene TRBJ1-1, with D uncertain. Between the trimmed V and J ends, which lost 1 base and 6 bases, there was a span of 9 bases. The CDR3 runs 13 residues. Germline CDR1 MNHNY, CDR2 SVGAGI (reference sequence). The CDR3 sequence is CASSYFYTAEAFF. The CDR3 nucleotides read TGTGCCAGCAGTTACTTTTATACCGCTGAAGCTTTCTTT.

This clone was found a few times. The chain links TRBV5-6 to TRBJ1-2; the match to TRBD1 covers 12 bases. V shed 0 bases, J shed 8 bases, and the junction held 8 bases outside the gene matches. Germline values: CDR1 SGHDT, CDR2 YYEEEE. CDR3 length: 16 residues. The CDR3 bases are TGTGCCAGCAGCTTGGCCGGTGGGACAGGGGGCTTCGGCTACACCTTC. Protein product: CASSLAGGTGGFGYTF.

V usage is TRBV6-5 and J usage is TRBJ2-7; 11 bases align to TRBD2. J gave up 1 base and V 6 bases, and 5 bases lay outside the gene matches. The germline V gene has CDR1 MNHEY and CDR2 SVGAGI. The CDR3 has 15 amino acids. The CDR3 DNA is TGTGCCAGCAGACCCCGACTAGCGGGGTCCTACGAGCAGTACTTC. This sequence encodes CASRPRLAGSYEQYF.

The chain employs TRBV2 and TRBJ1-1; no firm D call. The germline V and J ends were trimmed by 7 bases and 2 bases, with 8 bases remaining between them. There are 12 residues in the CDR3. Looked up from germline, CDR1 is SNHLY and CDR2 is FYNNEI. The CDR3 DNA is TGTGCCAGCACGACACCTAACACTGAAGCTTTCTTT. Protein sequence: CASTTPNTEAFF.

J is TRBJ2-3 and V is TRBV15, with 8 bases lining up with TRBD1. CDR1 is LNHNV and CDR2 is YYDKDF in the germline V gene (reference sequence). CDR3 length: 14 amino acids. V gave up 5 bases and J gave up 4 bases; unmatched junction bases: 5. CDR3 loop: CATSGQGFADTQYF. The CDR3, as DNA: TGTGCCACCAGCGGACAGGGATTTGCAGATACGCAGTATTTT.

This rearrangement joins TRBV6-6 to TRBJ2-7; 8 bases are shared with TRBD2. Germline trimming cut 6 bases from V and 1 base from J; bases unmatched to any gene: 2. Germline assignment: CDR1 MNHNY and CDR2 SVGAGI (reference sequence). The length of the CDR3 is 13 residues. The CDR3 spells CASRTGGSYEQYF. The DNA of the CDR3 is TGTGCCAGCAGGACGGGGGGGTCCTACGAGCAGTACTTC.

This clone was recorded once. The chain links TRBV29-1 to TRBJ2-3; D gene uncertain. CDR1 SQVTM and CDR2 ANQGSEA come from the germline V gene. Trimming pared 4 bases from V and 3 bases from J, leaving 5 bases between. The CDR3 runs 11 residues. CDR3 amino acids: CSVGLTDTQYF. The CDR3 bases are TGCAGCGTTGGCCTAACAGATACGCAGTATTTT.

The V call is TRBV9, the J call TRBJ2-2; 8 bases map to TRBD1. This CDR3 is built from 15 residues. Germline assignment: CDR1 SGDLS and CDR2 YYNGEE. V shed 0 bases and J 6 bases; nucleotides not matched to a gene: 4. CDR3 in DNA: TGTGCCAGCAGCGTAGCCCAGGGGGCCCCCGGGGAGCTGTTTTTT. It codes for CASSVAQGAPGELFF.

The chain is built from TRBV7-9 and TRBJ2-2; TRBD1 matches at 7 bases. The V and J ends lost 3 bases and 3 bases, in that order; junction bases with no gene match: 4. The CDR3 runs 15 residues. Germline V CDR1 and CDR2: SEHNR, FQNEAQ (reference sequence). The chain's CDR3 is CASSFWTGYTGELFF. CDR3 coding DNA: TGTGCCAGCAGCTTCTGGACAGGCTACACCGGGGAGCTGTTTTTT.

This clone was observed a few times. J is TRBJ1-2 and V is TRBV29-1; D not certain. V lost 7 bases, J lost 8 bases, and 17 bases lay in between. CDR1 SQVTM and CDR2 ANQGSEA come from the germline V gene. The CDR3 length is 12 residues. CDR3 DNA: TGCAGCGCCGATCCCTCGGGTCTAGGCTACACCTTC. Its protein is CSADPSGLGYTF.

This clone came up once. The V gene is TRBV7-2, the J gene TRBJ1-1, with 10 bases identical to TRBD1. The V and J ends lost 6 bases and 4 bases, in that order; junction bases with no gene match: 5. Looked up from germline, CDR1 is SGHTA and CDR2 is FQGNSA. CDR3 length: 14 residues. The CDR3 loop reads CASRWDRGGTEAFF. In nucleotides, the CDR3 is TGTGCCAGCAGGTGGGACAGGGGAGGCACTGAAGCTTTCTTT.

This clone was found a few times. This CDR3 reads CASRPRASNEQFF. CDR3 nucleotide sequence: TGTGCCAGCAGGCCAAGGGCATCCAATGAGCAGTTCTTC. The chain combines TRBV6-6 with TRBJ2-1; D is unclear. The CDR3 has 13 amino acids. From germline, CDR1 is MNHNY and CDR2 SVGAGI (reference sequence). V lost 6 bases and J lost 6, with 12 bases in between.

The chain recombines TRBV19 with TRBJ1-3; D gene ambiguous. This CDR3 spans 15 amino acids. Per germline, CDR1 LNHDA and CDR2 SQIVND (reference sequence). Between the trimmed V and J ends, which lost 5 bases and 1 base, there was a span of 12 bases. The CDR3 DNA reads TGTGCCAGTAGTGACCGGGGTCAGTCTGGAAACACCATATATTTT. It specifies CASSDRGQSGNTIYF.

This clone was counted between two and nine times. The rearrangement links TRBV7-2 to TRBJ1-2; no clear D. CDR3 size: 13 residues. V lost 5 bases and J lost 3, with 10 bases in between. The V gene's germline CDR1 is SGHTA and CDR2 FQGNSA. The CDR3: CASSVGHDYGYTF. The CDR3 nucleotides are TGTGCCAGCAGCGTCGGTCATGACTATGGCTACACCTTC.

The chain couples TRBV13 to TRBJ2-3; TRBD1 is a possible D gene (6 bases). The CDR3 is made up of 15 amino acids. V was trimmed by 4 bases and J by 5 bases, leaving 16 bases between them. The germline CDR1 and CDR2 sequences are PRHDT and FYEKMQ (reference sequence). CDR3 sequence: CASSSSGAGGDTQYF. For the CDR3, the DNA is TGTGCCAGCAGCTCATCAGGGGCCGGTGGAGATACGCAGTATTTT.

This clone came up once. The chain uses TRBV6-5 and TRBJ2-3; D gene uncertain. There are 13 residues in the CDR3. In germline, CDR1 is MNHEY, CDR2 SVGAGI. Deletions cut 2 bases from V and 6 bases from J, with 9 bases between. DNA for the CDR3: TGTGCCAGCAGTTACCGCCCCGAGGATACGCAGTATTTT. Translating it yields CASSYRPEDTQYF.

The genes are TRBV6-6 and TRBJ1-2; D not certain. The V end lost 6 bases, the J end lost 8 bases, and 7 bases lay between the germline ends. The V gene's germline CDR1 is MNHNY and CDR2 SVGAGI (reference sequence). The CDR3 is 10 residues long. CDR3 DNA sequence: TGTGCCAGCAGAACTAAAGGCTACACCTTC. Protein sequence: CASRTKGYTF.

The chain recombines TRBV5-1 with TRBJ2-2; 12 nucleotides match TRBD2. The germline CDR1 and CDR2 sequences are SGHRS and YFSETQ. Unmatched junction bases numbered 7, after V lost 1 base and J lost 0 bases. CDR3 length: 19 residues. CDR3 sequence reads: CASSLFQLAGGSNTGELFF. The CDR3 DNA reads TGCGCCAGCAGCTTGTTTCAACTAGCGGGGGGTTCGAACACCGGGGAGCTGTTTTTT.

DNA for the CDR3: TGTGCCAGCAGCTTAGTGACTAGCGGGAGGGCCGTCAATGAGCAGTTCTTC. The encoded protein is CASSLVTSGRAVNEQFF. The gene calls are TRBV7-6 and TRBJ2-1, with 14 positions matching TRBD2. Germline-derived CDR1 and CDR2 are SGHVS and FNYEAQ. This CDR3 spans 17 amino acids. V lost 1 base to trimming and J lost 6 bases; unmatched junction nucleotides: 5.

V and J are TRBV7-2 and TRBJ2-7; 14 bases agree with TRBD2. J was trimmed by 7 bases and V by 5 bases; bases with no gene match: 10. CDR1 and CDR2 from the germline V gene are SGHTA and FQGNSA. This CDR3 is 16 amino acids long. CDR3 nucleotides: TGTGCCAGCAGCCCGGGACTAGCGGGAGTAGTACTAGAGCAGTACTTC. This gives the protein CASSPGLAGVVLEQYF.

This clone rates as medium-sized. V gene TRBV19 combines with J gene TRBJ1-1; possibly TRBD1 for D (5 bases). Germline assignment: CDR1 LNHDA and CDR2 SQIVND (reference sequence). The CDR3 contains 13 residues. Trimming stripped 5 bases from V and 8 bases from J, with 15 bases between. CDR3 nucleotide sequence: TGTGCCAGTAGTTTATTGGGGGGTCGAGAAGCTTTCTTT. Translated: CASSLLGGREAFF.

This clone was recorded a few times. The V gene is TRBV14, the J gene TRBJ1-1, with D hard to call. This CDR3 spans 13 amino acids. Per germline, CDR1 SGHDN and CDR2 FVKESK. Between the trimmed V and J ends, which lost 0 bases and 0 bases, there was a span of 2 bases. The DNA for the CDR3 is TGTGCCAGCAGCCAAGAATTGAACACTGAAGCTTTCTTT. Its translation is CASSQELNTEAFF. Complete variable domain (other parts from reference TRBV14 and TRBJ1-1): EAGVTQFPSHSVIEKGQTVTLRCDPISGHDNLYWYRRVMGKEIKFLLHFVKESKQDESGMPNNRFLAERTGGTYSTLKVQPAELEDSGVYFCASSQELNTEAFFGQGTRLTVV.